Following are 8 T cell receptor beta chains from one sample sequenced in a study of cytomegalovirus exposure and HLA in healthy donors. Primers for the PCR totalled 60 Vbeta and 13 Jbeta. Sequencing used immunoSEQ multiplex PCR; TCRdb keeps in-frame clones, though not all of them. The sample has 150,000 to 200,000 clones; more than 9.5% are singletons. Sequencing was done on a sample of PBMCs. All receptors come from a man aged 45 to 65 in good health and CMV-seropositive.

The chain uses TRBV6-1 and TRBJ1-1; possibly TRBD1 for D (6 bases). The germline V and J ends were trimmed by 10 bases and 1 base, with 10 bases remaining between them. Germline V lookup: CDR1 MNHNS, CDR2 SASEGT. There are 12 residues in the CDR3. CDR3 in DNA: TGTGCCACCGGGACACCGAACACTGAAGCTTTCTTT. Its protein is CATGTPNTEAFF.

This clone was observed many times. The chain has TRBV15 and TRBJ2-3; no clear D. CDR3 length: 15 residues. V was pared by 1 base and J by 2 bases, with 10 bases between. The germline CDR1 and CDR2 sequences are LNHNV and YYDKDF (reference sequence). The CDR3 DNA sequence: TGTGCCACCAGCAGAGGGTTAGCACCCACAGATACGCAGTATTTT. It is translated as CATSRGLAPTDTQYF.

This clone came up a few times. The J gene is TRBJ1-2, the V gene TRBV19; D gene uncertain. The ends were cut back, 3 bases at V and 3 bases at J, with 14 bases in the middle. Germline V gene sequence: CDR1 LNHDA, CDR2 SQIVND (reference sequence). The length of the CDR3 is 15 residues. Written as DNA, the CDR3 is TGTGCCAGTAGTATTCCCCCCCCGGGTGACTATGGCTACACCTTC. This codes for CASSIPPPGDYGYTF.

The V call is TRBV30, the J call TRBJ1-6; D not certain. Germline loops: CDR1 GTSNPN, CDR2 SVGIG (reference sequence). The germline V and J ends were trimmed by 2 bases and 10 bases, with 21 bases remaining between them. The CDR3 runs to 16 residues. For the CDR3, the DNA is TGTGCCTGGAGTCCCGCACCCGGGTCTAGGAACTCACCCCTCCACTTT. Amino acids: CAWSPAPGSRNSPLHF.

The chain couples TRBV5-4 to TRBJ1-1, with 9 positions matching TRBD1. Germline CDR1 SGHNT, CDR2 YYREEE (reference sequence). Trimming at V came to 3 bases and at J to 3 bases, leaving 9 bases not matched to a gene. The CDR3 sequence is 16 residues long. This chain's CDR3 is CASSSGGTGWDTEAFF. The CDR3 DNA sequence: TGTGCCAGCAGCTCGGGAGGGACAGGGTGGGACACTGAAGCTTTCTTT.

V usage is TRBV2 and J usage is TRBJ2-2, with TRBD1 identical over 8 bases. This CDR3 has 17 residues. V trimming: 1 base; J trimming: 4 bases; junction bases outside the gene matches: 8. Germline loops: CDR1 SNHLY, CDR2 FYNNEI. CDR3 protein: CASSEGLGTGPTGELFF. DNA for the CDR3: TGTGCCAGCAGTGAAGGCCTCGGGACAGGCCCCACCGGGGAGCTGTTTTTT.

This clone occurred a few times. The chain employs TRBV7-9 and TRBJ1-2, with 11 positions matching TRBD1. Germline lookup yields CDR1 SEHNR and CDR2 FQNEAQ (reference sequence). Trimming removed 4 bases from V and 8 bases from J; junction bases left unmatched: 9. The CDR3 runs 15 residues. For the CDR3, the DNA is TGTGCCAGCAGCTCCCCGGGACAGGGGGGCTGGGGCTACACCTTC. This encodes CASSSPGQGGWGYTF.

This chain joins TRBV2 and TRBJ2-5; 7 nucleotides match TRBD1. The CDR3 consists of 15 residues. Germline V lookup: CDR1 SNHLY, CDR2 FYNNEI. V lost 5 bases and J lost 7; bases outside the gene matches: 13. The CDR3 nucleotides are TGTGCCAGCAGTCTTGCGGCAGGGGGTATGGGGACCCAGTACTTC. Encoded protein: CASSLAAGGMGTQYF.